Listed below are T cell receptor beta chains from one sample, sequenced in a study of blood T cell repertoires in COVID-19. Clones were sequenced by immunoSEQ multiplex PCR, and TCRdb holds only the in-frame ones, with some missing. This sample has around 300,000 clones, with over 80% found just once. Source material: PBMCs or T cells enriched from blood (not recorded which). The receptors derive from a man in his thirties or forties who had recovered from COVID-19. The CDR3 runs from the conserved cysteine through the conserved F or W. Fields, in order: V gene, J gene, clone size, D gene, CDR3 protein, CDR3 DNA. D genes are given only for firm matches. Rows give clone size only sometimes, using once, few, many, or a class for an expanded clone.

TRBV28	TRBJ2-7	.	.	CASSPDSREQYF	TGTGCCAGCAGTCCAGACTCACGGGAGCAGTACTTC
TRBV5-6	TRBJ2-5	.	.	CASSSLEGGPLETQYF	TGTGCCAGCAGCTCGCTTGAGGGGGGGCCTTTAGAGACCCAGTACTTC
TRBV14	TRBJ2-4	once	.	CASSLKRVAKNIQYF	TGTGCCAGCAGCCTAAAGCGGGTAGCCAAAAACATTCAGTACTTC
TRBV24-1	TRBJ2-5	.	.	CATSDLGPSQETQYF	TGTGCCACCAGTGATTTGGGGCCATCCCAAGAGACCCAGTACTTC
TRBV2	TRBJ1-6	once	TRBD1	CASLRGAGGKVNNSPLHF	TGTGCCAGCCTCCGGGGGGCAGGGGGCAAGGTAAACAATTCACCCCTCCACTTT
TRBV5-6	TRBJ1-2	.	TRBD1	CASSAGQGMPNYGYTF	TGTGCCAGCAGCGCTGGACAGGGGATGCCCAACTATGGCTACACCTTC
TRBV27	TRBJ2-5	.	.	CASTFQETQYF	TGTGCCAGCACCTTCCAAGAGACCCAGTACTTC
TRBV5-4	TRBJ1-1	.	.	CASSLEGLTAFF	TGTGCCAGCAGCTTGGAGGGGTTAACTGCTTTCTTT
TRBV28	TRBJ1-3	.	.	CATRRDPNSGNTIYF	TGTGCCACGAGGCGGGACCCCAACTCTGGAAACACCATATATTTT
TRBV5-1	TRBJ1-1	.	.	CASSEDTEAFF	TGCGCCAGCAGCGAGGACACTGAAGCTTTCTTT
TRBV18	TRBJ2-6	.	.	CASSPATVNSGANVLTF	TGTGCCAGCTCACCTGCGACAGTTAACTCTGGGGCCAACGTCCTGACTTTC
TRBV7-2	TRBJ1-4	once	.	CASSEQGGKKGKLFF	TGTGCCAGCAGCGAACAGGGTGGGAAGAAGGGAAAACTGTTTTTT
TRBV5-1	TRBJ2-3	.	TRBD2	CASSFGASGATQYF	TGCGCCAGCAGCTTTGGGGCTAGCGGGGCCACGCAGTATTTT
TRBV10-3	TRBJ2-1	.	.	CAISDWPGEGFF	TGTGCCATCAGTGACTGGCCGGGTGAGGGGTTCTTC
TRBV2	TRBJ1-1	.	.	CASSVRGWDTEAFF	TGTGCCAGCAGTGTGCGGGGTTGGGACACTGAAGCTTTCTTT